This entry is about one TCR beta chain. This specimen belongs to a study of healthy donors' naive CD4 and CD8 T cells. Study at large: Three donor age groups were sampled: 20-25, 40-50 and 60-70 years; half female.

TCR libraries were built from about 500 ng of total RNA by linear amplification. MiXCR, applied by TCRdb to the reads, yields one record per CDR3 protein. In the table there are approximately 200,000 distinct CDR3 sequences, about 70% of which are singletons. V was pared by 6 bases and J by 2 bases, with 5 bases between. The CDR3 has 12 amino acids. CDR1 and CDR2 (germline): LNHDA, SQIVND (reference sequence). The sample taken for sequencing was naive CD4+ and CD8+ T cells sorted from blood, pooled from several donors. The receptor comes from a pool of human donors in good health; the sample pools cells from several healthy donors. The chain carries TRBV19 and TRBJ1-3; possible D gene TRBD1, 5 bases. CDR3 in DNA: TGTGCCAGTAGGGGGCCTGGAAACACCATATATTTT. It yields the protein CASRGPGNTIYF.